This TCR beta chain was documented in a study of spatial heterogeneity in lung cancer. V was clipped by 1 base and J by 2 bases; unmatched bases: 8. Germline values: CDR1 DFQATT, CDR2 SNEGSKA (reference sequence). The CDR3 is 17 amino acids. The time point is: blood at routine non-recurrence follow-up after resection. TCRs were sequenced from unsorted whole RNA of tumor, nontumor lung or PBMC. Every TCR cDNA molecule bore a unique molecular identifier. TCRdb re-called the 5' RACE reads with MiXCR, one entry per CDR3 protein. The sample consists of some 120,000 distinct CDR3 sequences, 12% of them appearing once.

The chain couples TRBV20-1 to TRBJ1-5, with 10 bases aligning to TRBD1. The material was PBMCs, obtained at follow-up. This receptor was taken from a male donor with early-stage non-small cell lung cancer. CDR3 region: CSARALAGTGGNQPQHF. The DNA of the CDR3 is TGCAGTGCTAGAGCACTTGCCGGGACAGGGGGCAATCAGCCCCAGCATTTT.